This T cell receptor (beta chain) was retrieved from a study of shared clonotypes between healthy human individuals. Findings of the study overall: The study's rarefaction showed incomplete sorted-subset sequencing despite large depth.

The germline V gene encodes CDR1 SGHVS and CDR2 FQNEAQ. The CDR3 spans 19 residues. The V and J ends lost 0 bases and 2 bases, in that order; junction bases with no gene match: 12. Method: immunoSEQ multiplex PCR; TCRdb's copy keeps in-frame clones and lacks some. This sample has approximately 2.1 million clones, with 90% to 95% found just once. A note on this clone: Its antigen remains unknown.

The origin of this receptor is a man aged 18 to 35 in good health. Some clones in this sample may be carry-over from other donors' samples. The source material was naive CD4+ T cells from PBMCs. Sample subset: CD45RA+ positively selected. The J gene is TRBJ2-7, the V gene TRBV7-8; TRBD2 matches at 11 bases. CDR3 sequence reads: CASSLAVLAGEPGAYEQYF. The CDR3, as DNA: TGTGCCAGCAGCTTAGCGGTACTAGCGGGAGAACCAGGGGCCTACGAGCAGTACTTC.